These 25 T cell receptor beta chains share one sample of origin, sequenced in a study of shared T cell receptors in the human thymus (dated by TCRdb to the early 2020s). To prepare the library, the immunoSEQ multiplex PCR assay was applied. TCRdb retrieved this table from immuneACCESS and kept in-frame rearrangements only. Not all clones are present; in checked studies, unresolved V genes account for under half, and no reason is known for the remainder. The sample table records about 380,000 clones; 95% of these occur just once. Around 0.018% of the sample is held by the ten biggest clonotypes. The source material was thymocytes. The receptors were gathered from a human donor.

V gene TRBV5-1 combines with J gene TRBJ2-5; TRBD2 aligns across 11 bases. The CDR3 extends over 17 amino acids. The V gene's germline CDR1 is SGHRS and CDR2 YFSETQ. V shed 2 bases, J shed 3 bases, and the junction held 9 bases outside the gene matches. The CDR3 sequence: CASSFTSGSGVEETQYF. The CDR3 coding sequence is TGCGCCAGCAGCTTCACTAGCGGGAGCGGGGTGGAAGAGACCCAGTACTTC.

This chain links TRBV11-2 with TRBJ2-3; no reliable D call. CDR3 length: 11 residues. CDR1 and CDR2 (germline): SGHAT, FQNNGV. The V and J ends lost 4 bases and 6 bases respectively, with 5 bases between them. CDR3 amino acids: CASSSRDTQYF. DNA of the CDR3: TGTGCCAGCAGCTCAAGGGATACGCAGTATTTT.

This chain uses TRBV28 with TRBJ1-4, with 10 nucleotides matching TRBD1. The CDR3 has 15 residues. The trim removed 5 bases at V and 7 bases at J, leaving 7 bases unmatched. Germline CDR1 and CDR2: MDHEN and SYDVKM. CDR3 region: CASSRQGARTEKLFF. The CDR3 bases are TGTGCCAGCAGTCGACAGGGGGCGCGGACTGAAAAACTGTTTTTT.

The rearrangement links TRBV7-2 to TRBJ2-1, with D uncertain. The ends were cut back, 4 bases at V and 7 bases at J, with 8 bases in the middle. This CDR3 region has 12 residues. Germline V CDR1 and CDR2: SGHTA, FQGNSA. This CDR3 is CASSSERNEQFF. The CDR3 nucleotides read TGTGCCAGCAGCTCCGAAAGAAATGAGCAGTTCTTC.

The chain joins TRBV29-1 to TRBJ2-7, with D maybe TRBD1 (5 bases). V was pared by 4 bases and J by 6 bases, with 16 bases between. The CDR3 sequence is 13 residues long. Looked up from germline, CDR1 is SQVTM and CDR2 is ANQGSEA. As DNA, the CDR3 is TGCAGCGTTGTTTTTCTCTGGGGCGGCGAGCAGTACTTC. This encodes CSVVFLWGGEQYF.

This chain links TRBV11-3 with TRBJ2-5, with 9 bases fitting TRBD2. Germline-derived CDR1 and CDR2 are SGHNT and YENEEA. V lost 8 bases and J lost 2; bases outside the gene matches: 3. The CDR3 extends over 13 amino acids. Written as DNA, the CDR3 is TGTGCCAGCGGAGCGGGAGGTCAAGAGACCCAGTACTTC. The encoded protein is CASGAGGQETQYF.

V is TRBV5-1 and J is TRBJ2-3, with D perhaps matching TRBD1 (6 bases). This CDR3 region has 16 residues. CDR1 is SGHRS and CDR2 is YFSETQ in the germline V gene. Trimming took off 4 bases at V and 2 bases at J, with 17 bases between the two ends. The CDR3 DNA is TGCGCCAGCAGCCCGGATCAGGGGCGCGTCACAGATACGCAGTATTTT. Its protein is CASSPDQGRVTDTQYF.

The V call is TRBV28, the J call TRBJ1-3; TRBD1 matches 7 bases. Looked up from germline, CDR1 is MDHEN and CDR2 is SYDVKM. This CDR3 has 12 residues. V lost 8 bases to trimming and J lost 4 bases; unmatched junction nucleotides: 2. Written as DNA, the CDR3 is TGTGCCAGCGGGGGACAGGGAAACACCATATATTTT. It encodes CASGGQGNTIYF.

The gene calls are TRBV7-3 and TRBJ1-2, with D unclear. The CDR3 covers 15 residues. V was shortened by 5 bases and J by 4 bases, with 17 bases between the two germline ends. CDR1 is SGHTA and CDR2 is FQGTGA in the germline V gene. CDR3 DNA: TGTGCCAGCAGCCCCGCGCGGGCGTACCCCTATGGCTACACCTTC. It is translated as CASSPARAYPYGYTF.

This clone appeared a single time. V is TRBV7-2 and J is TRBJ2-7, with 9 positions matching TRBD1. Germline CDR1 reads SGHTA; CDR2 reads FQGNSA. The CDR3 covers 17 residues. The V segment lost 5 bases and the J segment 3 bases; nucleotides outside the gene matches: 14. This chain's CDR3 is CASSIGPDRGLLYEQYF. Here the CDR3 DNA reads TGTGCCAGCAGCATTGGGCCGGACAGGGGTCTGCTCTACGAGCAGTACTTC.

The CDR3 region has the DNA TGTGCCAGCAGTTTATGCATATTAAACAGAACTAATGAAAAACTGTTTTTT. Its translation is CASSLCILNRTNEKLFF. The chain uses TRBV28 and TRBJ1-4, with no clear D. The CDR3 has 17 residues. Per the germline V gene, CDR1 is MDHEN and CDR2 is SYDVKM. The V gene lost 0 bases and the J gene lost 1 base, with 12 bases spanning the gap.

V usage is TRBV5-1 and J usage is TRBJ1-1; possible D gene TRBD1, 5 bases. The CDR3 runs 16 residues. Germline V CDR1 and CDR2: SGHRS, YFSETQ. Deletions cut 4 bases from V and 0 bases from J, with 16 bases between. Here the CDR3 DNA reads TGCGCCAGCAGCCACCGGGACCCAGGACTGAACACTGAAGCTTTCTTT. The encoded protein is CASSHRDPGLNTEAFF.

The chain recombines TRBV7-9 with TRBJ2-2; 8 bases match TRBD1. The V gene end was trimmed by 5 bases and the J gene end by 2 bases; junction bases not matched to a gene: 7. The germline V gene encodes CDR1 SEHNR and CDR2 FQNEAQ (reference sequence). The CDR3 consists of 16 residues. As DNA, the CDR3 is TGTGCCAGCAGCATTGGACAGGGTACAAACACCGGGGAGCTGTTTTTT. Translation: CASSIGQGTNTGELFF. Drawing the rest from reference TRBV7-9 and TRBJ2-2, the complete variable domain is DTGVSQNPRHKITKRGQNVTFRCDPISEHNRLYWYRQTLGQGPEFLTYFQNEAQLEKSRLLSDRFSAERPKGSFSTLEIQRTEQGDSAMYLCASSIGQGTNTGELFFGEGSRLTVL.

The V gene is TRBV30, the J gene TRBJ1-2; D is possibly TRBD1 (6 bases). V lost 5 bases to trimming and J lost 4 bases, with 14 bases between them. Germline CDR1 is GTSNPN and CDR2 is SVGIG (reference sequence). The CDR3 extends over 13 amino acids. The CDR3 coding sequence is TGTGCCTGGTCCCCCCGGGACACCTATGGCTACACCTTC. Protein: CAWSPRDTYGYTF.

The J gene is TRBJ2-7, the V gene TRBV29-1; D may be TRBD2 (6 bases). The CDR3 runs to 12 residues. V was clipped by 3 bases and J by 3 bases, with 9 bases between them. The germline gives CDR1 SQVTM, CDR2 ANQGSEA. The CDR3 is CSVDKGGYEQYF. The DNA of the CDR3 is TGCAGCGTTGATAAGGGAGGCTACGAGCAGTACTTC.

The rearrangement joins TRBV19 to TRBJ1-5, with no clear D. V gave up 7 bases and J gave up 4 bases, with 20 bases separating them. The CDR3 covers 16 residues. CDR1 LNHDA and CDR2 SQIVND come from the germline V gene (reference sequence). This CDR3 is CASTARRRIQNQPQHF. Here the CDR3 DNA reads TGTGCCAGTACGGCCCGCAGGCGAATTCAAAATCAGCCCCAGCATTTT. The whole variable domain, filled in from reference TRBV19 and TRBJ1-5, reads DGGITQSPKYLFRKEGQNVTLSCEQNLNHDAMYWYRQDPGQGLRLIYYSQIVNDFQKGDIAEGYSVSREKKESFPLTVTSAQKNPTAFYLCASTARRRIQNQPQHFGDGTRLSIL.

V and J are TRBV19 and TRBJ1-5, with D possibly being TRBD1 (5 bases). In germline, CDR1 is LNHDA, CDR2 SQIVND (reference sequence). The V end lost 7 bases, the J end lost 4 bases, and 8 bases lay between the germline ends. The CDR3 covers 12 residues. The CDR3 sequence is CASTGGNQPQHF. The CDR3 DNA reads TGTGCCAGTACGGGGGGGAATCAGCCCCAGCATTTT.

In DNA form, the CDR3 reads TGTGCCAGCAGCTTCACAACTTCCGGGGAGCTGTTTTTT. As protein: CASSFTTSGELFF. The chain uses TRBV5-6 and TRBJ2-2; D is uncertain. CDR3 length equals 13 residues. Germline lookup yields CDR1 SGHDT and CDR2 YYEEEE. The V gene lost 2 bases and the J gene lost 6 bases, with 8 bases spanning the gap.

This clone was seen a single time. The V and J genes are TRBV6-1 and TRBJ1-2; TRBD1 aligns across 8 bases. The V segment lost 5 bases and the J segment 4 bases; nucleotides outside the gene matches: 6. The CDR3 has 14 amino acids. Germline CDR1 is MNHNS and CDR2 is SASEGT. CDR3 sequence (DNA): TGTGCCAGCAGTTCCAGGACAGGGAGCTATGGCTACACCTTC. Translation gives CASSSRTGSYGYTF.

V gene TRBV7-2 combines with J gene TRBJ2-7; D is unclear. This CDR3 is built from 12 residues. Germline V gene sequence: CDR1 SGHTA, CDR2 FQGNSA. Trimming took 4 bases from V and 2 from J, leaving 6 bases between them. The CDR3 DNA sequence: TGTGCCAGCAGCTCCCATCCCTACGAGCAGTACTTC. This sequence encodes CASSSHPYEQYF.

The V call is TRBV28, the J call TRBJ1-3; D is unclear. Germline CDR1 is MDHEN and CDR2 is SYDVKM. CDR3 length equals 15 residues. With 6 bases removed from V and 6 bases from J, the gap between germline ends came to 18 bases. The CDR3 DNA reads as TGTGCCAGCAGACACGAGAGGGTGAAAGAAAACACCATATATTTT. It codes for CASRHERVKENTIYF.

The chain uses TRBV28 and TRBJ1-2, with TRBD1 matching over 7 bases. Looked up from germline, CDR1 is MDHEN and CDR2 is SYDVKM. The CDR3 runs 15 residues. Trimming at V came to 6 bases and at J to 3 bases, leaving 10 bases not matched to a gene. The CDR3 DNA reads TGTGCCAGCAGCTGGGGTAGGGGGCGGTACTATGGCTACACCTTC. Protein sequence: CASSWGRGRYYGYTF.

The chain uses TRBV4-1 and TRBJ2-3; D might be TRBD1 or TRBD2, each matching 6 bases. Germline assignment: CDR1 MGHRA and CDR2 YSYEKL. This CDR3 region has 19 residues. V lost 2 bases and J 0 bases, leaving 21 bases between the germline ends. CDR3: CASSQPGAAGTPSTDTQYF. The DNA for the CDR3 is TGCGCCAGCAGCCAACCGGGGGCCGCCGGGACTCCCAGCACAGATACGCAGTATTTT.

J is TRBJ2-7 and V is TRBV30, with 8 bases identical to TRBD2. The CDR3 length is 14 residues. V shed 2 bases and J 4 bases; nucleotides not matched to a gene: 7. Per the germline V gene, CDR1 is GTSNPN and CDR2 is SVGIG (reference sequence). DNA for the CDR3: TGTGCCTGGAGTACCAGCGGGAGCTGGTACGAGCAGTACTTC. Its translation is CAWSTSGSWYEQYF.

The CDR3 sequence is CASSFTRENTEAFF. Here the CDR3 DNA reads TGTGCCAGCAGCTTCACGCGGGAGAACACTGAAGCTTTCTTT. The rearrangement links TRBV5-8 to TRBJ1-1, with D unresolved. V lost 2 bases and J lost 1, with 9 bases in between. The CDR3 totals 14 residues. Germline V gives CDR1 SGHTS, CDR2 YDEGEE.